The T cell receptor beta chain described here comes from a study of CD8+ T cells in alopecia areata. The overall study: Treated patients were given 5 to 10 mg oral tofacitinib twice daily. Study-wide results and limits: Researchers say the link of baseline CD8+ expansion to response remains uncertain, with one nonresponder. Affected lesional scalp, above all in alopecia totalis/universalis, was more clonal than normal scalp.

Reverse transcribed after extraction, RNA yielded cDNA as the sequencing template. Here immunoSEQ multiplex PCR was the method, and the copy in TCRdb shows in-frame clones only, minus some. The sample consists of fewer than 250,000 clones, less than 45% of them appearing once. As concerns this clone: The antigen remains unidentified.

Per the germline V gene, CDR1 is SGHTA and CDR2 is FQGTGA. The CDR3 covers 17 residues. V was cut by 5 bases and J by 0 bases, with 14 bases left in between. Treatment: oral pan-JAK inhibitor, 5-10 mg twice daily. The study team obtained lesional scalp punch biopsies and peripheral blood from alopecia areata patients. V gene TRBV7-3 combines with J gene TRBJ2-6; D possibly uses TRBD1 or TRBD2 (5 bases each). The origin of this receptor is a human donor with alopecia areata. The source material was CD4+ T cells sorted from blood, sampled between weeks 30 and 35, from a patient treated with tofacitinib. This CDR3 is CASSTQGRSSGANVLTF. DNA of the CDR3: TGTGCCAGCAGCACCCAGGGACGGAGCTCTGGGGCCAACGTCCTGACTTTC.